This is a list of T cell receptor beta chains from one sample in a study of blood T cell repertoires in COVID-19. Assay used: immunoSEQ multiplex PCR; TCRdb lists only in-frame clones, some missing. The sample includes some 340,000 clones, around 84% of them seen just once. Sequenced: peripheral blood. The source of these receptors is a woman between 18 and 29 years old with acute or convalescent COVID-19. CDR3s include the opening cysteine and the closing phenylalanine or tryptophan. D genes are given only for firm matches. Rows may omit the clone size; those that give it use once, few, many or a size class.

CDR3	DNA	size	J	D	V	length
CASSSARQAEQFF	TGCGCCAGCAGTTCGGCCCGACAGGCCGAGCAGTTCTTC	NA	TRBJ2-1	NA	TRBV5-1	13
CASSQDDRRERGETQYF	TGCGCCAGCAGCCAAGATGACAGACGGGAGAGAGGAGAGACCCAGTACTTC	NA	TRBJ2-5	NA	TRBV4-1	17
CASSESLGAYEQYF	TGCGCCAGCAGTGAGTCCCTAGGTGCCTACGAGCAGTACTTC	NA	TRBJ2-7	NA	TRBV10-1	14
CASTPGQGNEKLFF	TGTGCCAGTACCCCGGGACAGGGCAATGAAAAACTGTTTTTT	NA	TRBJ1-4	TRBD1	TRBV9	14
CASRFTGQLNEQYF	TGTGCCAGCAGATTTACGGGACAGTTAAACGAGCAGTACTTC	NA	TRBJ2-7	TRBD1	TRBV5-6	14
CASSQDLGGAVFF	TGTGCCAGCAGCCAAGATTTAGGAGGGGCTGTTTTCTTT	NA	TRBJ1-1	NA	TRBV14	13
CASSSENLSSGYGYTF	TGTGCCAGTAGCTCCGAGAATCTAAGCTCAGGCTATGGCTACACCTTC	NA	TRBJ1-2	NA	TRBV19	16
CASSFGRGDEQYF	TGTGCCAGCAGCTTCGGGCGGGGGGACGAGCAGTACTTC	NA	TRBJ2-7	TRBD2	TRBV7-8	13
CASSLQGSTDTQYF	TGTGCCAGCAGCTTACAGGGAAGCACAGATACGCAGTATTTT	once	TRBJ2-3	NA	TRBV7-2	14
CASSDTGTLTGELFF	TGTGCCAGCAGCGACACCGGGACTCTTACCGGGGAGCTGTTTTTT	NA	TRBJ2-2	NA	TRBV7-9	15
CASSGKTTRTGERGNTIYF	TGTGCCAGCAGTGGAAAAACAACCCGGACAGGGGAAAGGGGAAACACCATATATTTT	NA	TRBJ1-3	TRBD1	TRBV2	19
CASSVGHSNTEAFF	TGTGCCAGCAGTGTAGGACATTCGAACACTGAAGCTTTCTTT	NA	TRBJ1-1	NA	TRBV7-9	14
CATSDNFPSTEAFF	TGTGCCACCAGTGATAACTTTCCGAGCACTGAAGCTTTCTTT	NA	TRBJ1-1	NA	TRBV24-1	14
CASSEAGSGKAEAFF	TGTGCCAGCAGTGAAGCAGGTTCGGGTAAGGCTGAAGCTTTCTTT	NA	TRBJ1-1	NA	TRBV6-1	15
CASSVEMGLNEKLFF	TGCGCCAGCAGCGTGGAAATGGGGCTGAATGAAAAACTGTTTTTT	NA	TRBJ1-4	NA	TRBV5-1	15
CASSATGNQPQHF	TGTGCCAGCAGTGCGACGGGGAATCAGCCCCAGCATTTT	NA	TRBJ1-5	NA	TRBV12-3/TRBV12-4	13